This TCR beta chain derives from a study of cytomegalovirus exposure and HLA in healthy donors. Broader study findings: In an earlier analysis, in 587 donors, most V segments appeared productive either ~90% or ~30% of the time.

About this clone itself: Its antigen is undetermined. Other DNA sequences within the sample encode an identical CDR3.

Healthy bone marrow donors made up the cohort. The CDR3 is made up of 13 amino acids. Germline V gene data show CDR1 as SNHLY and CDR2 as FYNNEI. With V trimmed by 6 bases and J by 7 bases, 8 bases remained unmatched. 60 Vbeta and 13 Jbeta primers were used in PCR. Some clones are missing from TCRdb's copy, which holds only in-frame ones; the method was immunoSEQ multiplex PCR. The sample includes around 100,000 clones. V and J are TRBV2 and TRBJ1-1, with 7 positions matching TRBD1. The sample was PBMCs. This TCR was sampled from a middle-aged man in good health and CMV-seronegative. Written as DNA, the CDR3 is TGTGCCAGCAGAGACGGACAGGTTCTTGAAGCTTTCTTT. Its translation: CASRDGQVLEAFF.